This T cell receptor beta chain was sequenced in a study of T cells in Graves' hyperthyroidism and ophthalmopathy. This clonotype came up a few times. RNA transcripts gave rise to amplified TCR beta CDR3 regions. Researchers ran a first-round RT-PCR on the TCR CDR3 using the HTBI primer set. MiXCR, run by TCRdb on the multiplex PCR reads, gives a single entry per CDR3 protein. Here the sample spans about 480,000 distinct CDR3 sequences, approximately 15% being singletons. The CDR3 loop spans 17 amino acids. Trimming removed 7 bases at V and 5 bases at J, with 26 bases between. Germline CDR1 is LNHDA and CDR2 is SQIVND (reference sequence).

This receptor was identified in a woman aged 18-29 years with Graves' hyperthyroidism. The rearrangement links TRBV19 to TRBJ1-1; perhaps TRBD1 as D (6 bases). What was sequenced was blood. CDR3 protein: CASTLGAGMGVRTEAFF. CDR3 sequence (DNA): TGTGCCAGTACCCTGGGGGCAGGGATGGGGGTAAGGACTGAAGCTTTCTTT.